One T cell receptor beta chain is described in this entry. V gave up 4 bases and J gave up 6 bases; unmatched junction bases: 11. This CDR3 contains 17 residues. Germline V lookup: CDR1 SGHAT, CDR2 FQNNGV. These data originate in a study of blood T cell repertoires in COVID-19. Sequencing was performed with immunoSEQ multiplex PCR; in TCRdb, only in-frame clones are kept and a portion is missing. The sample includes 350,000 or so clones, over 85% of them seen just once. The sequencing sample was made of peripheral blood. This receptor was obtained from a woman aged 60 to 75 with COVID-19, enrolled during active disease. The gene calls are TRBV11-2 and TRBJ1-6; TRBD1 agrees at 8 bases. The CDR3 DNA reads as TGTGCCAGCAGCTCCCCCGACAGGGGAAGTCGTAATTCACCCCTCCACTTT. This sequence encodes CASSSPDRGSRNSPLHF.